Listed below are T cell receptor beta chains from one sample, sequenced in a study of blood T cell repertoires in COVID-19. This table comes from immunoSEQ multiplex PCR, and its TCRdb copy is limited to in-frame clones, with some not included. The sample has about 230,000 clones, 65% to 90% seen once. The sequenced sample consisted of peripheral blood. These receptors were obtained from a woman aged 45-60 years with acute or convalescent COVID-19. CDR3s include the opening cysteine and the closing phenylalanine or tryptophan. The D gene is left open where the match is weak. Size is stated for part of the rows, as once, few or many counts, or as a class when the clone is expanded.

J gene | clone size | V gene | D gene | CDR3 protein | CDR3 DNA
TRBJ2-1 | NA | TRBV6-5 | NA | CASSYGSVSYNEQFF | TGTGCCAGCAGTTACGGTAGCGTGTCCTACAATGAGCAGTTCTTC
TRBJ2-2 | NA | TRBV19 | TRBD2 | CASSMRGAGGELFF | TGTGCCAGTAGTATGCGGGGGGCCGGCGGGGAGCTGTTTTTT
TRBJ1-5 | NA | TRBV19 | NA | CASTPGADDQPQHF | TGTGCCAGTACCCCTGGGGCAGATGATCAGCCCCAGCATTTT
TRBJ1-2 | NA | TRBV20-1 | NA | CSASAGAGYTF | TGCAGTGCTAGTGCGGGAGCGGGCTACACCTTC
TRBJ2-7 | NA | TRBV5-1 | TRBD1 | CASSHDRGSYEQYF | TGCGCCAGCAGCCATGACAGGGGGTCCTACGAGCAGTACTTC
TRBJ1-2 | NA | TRBV5-4 | NA | CASSFSTANYGYTF | TGTGCCAGCAGCTTCTCGACAGCTAACTATGGCTACACCTTC
TRBJ1-2 | few | TRBV19 | NA | CASYQTANYGYTF | TGTGCCAGTTACCAGACAGCTAACTATGGCTACACCTTC
TRBJ2-6 | NA | TRBV3-1/TRBV3-2 | NA | CASSPLRLSSGANVLTF | TGTGCCAGCAGCCCGTTACGACTGTCCTCTGGGGCCAACGTCCTGACTTTC
TRBJ2-5 | NA | TRBV5-4 | TRBD2 | CASSLGPSGGNFQETQYF | TGTGCCAGCAGCTTGGGGCCTAGCGGGGGGAATTTCCAAGAGACCCAGTACTTC
TRBJ1-1 | few | TRBV2 | TRBD1 | CASTRGTGEAFF | TGTGCCAGCACGCGCGGGACAGGTGAAGCTTTCTTT
TRBJ1-2 | once | TRBV13 | NA | CASSLGDRKTYGYTF | TGTGCCAGCAGCTTAGGGGACAGAAAAACCTATGGCTACACCTTC
TRBJ1-1 | NA | TRBV14 | NA | CASSHGQENTEAFF | TGTGCCAGCAGCCATGGACAAGAGAACACTGAAGCTTTCTTT
TRBJ1-5 | NA | TRBV6-6 | NA | CASSHRGAGNSNQPQHF | TGTGCCAGCAGTCACCGGGGAGCCGGCAATAGCAATCAGCCCCAGCATTTT
TRBJ2-1 | NA | TRBV20-1 | TRBD1 | CSASTDRGSYNEQFF | TGCAGTGCTAGTACCGACAGGGGCTCCTACAATGAGCAGTTCTTC
TRBJ1-6 | NA | TRBV4-1 | TRBD1 | CASSPDRDSPLHF | TGCGCCAGCAGCCCGGACAGGGATTCACCCCTCCACTTT
TRBJ2-1 | NA | TRBV19 | NA | CASSILQHDNEQFF | TGTGCCAGTAGTATTTTGCAACATGACAATGAGCAGTTCTTC
TRBJ2-1 | NA | TRBV15 | TRBD1 | CATSRAGGNYNEQFF | TGTGCCACCAGCAGAGCAGGGGGCAATTACAATGAGCAGTTCTTC
TRBJ2-1 | NA | TRBV4-1 | NA | CASSQFGEQFF | TGCGCCAGCAGCCAATTCGGGGAGCAGTTCTTC
TRBJ2-7 | NA | TRBV3-1/TRBV3-2 | NA | CASSPWGGKRSYEQYF | TGTGCCAGCAGCCCATGGGGCGGGAAGCGCTCCTACGAGCAGTACTTC
TRBJ2-2 | NA | TRBV7-8 | TRBD2 | CASSLVTSGHRGAVF | TGTGCCAGCAGCTTAGTGACTAGCGGACACCGGGGAGCTGTTTTT
TRBJ1-4 | NA | TRBV5-4 | NA | CASRLDLGSNEKLFF | TGTGCCAGCAGACTGGACTTGGGGTCTAATGAAAAACTGTTTTTT
TRBJ2-3 | NA | TRBV30 | NA | CAWDYRGGTDTQYF | TGTGCCTGGGACTACAGGGGGGGGACAGATACGCAGTATTTT
TRBJ1-2 | NA | TRBV7-2 | TRBD1 | CASSLHQGALDGYTF | TGTGCCAGCAGCTTACACCAGGGGGCGCTTGATGGCTACACCTTC
TRBJ2-3 | NA | TRBV18 | NA | CASSPPKAGLRTDTQYF | TGTGCCAGCTCACCACCAAAAGCCGGACTTCGCACAGATACGCAGTATTTT
TRBJ2-2 | NA | TRBV5-1 | NA | CASRSTVNTGELFF | TGCGCCAGCCGATCGACAGTAAACACCGGGGAGCTGTTTTTT
TRBJ2-5 | NA | TRBV7-9 | NA | CASSFQGGETQYF | TGTGCCAGCAGCTTTCAGGGAGGAGAGACCCAGTACTTC
TRBJ2-7 | few | TRBV2 | NA | CASSYLYEQYF | TGTGCCAGCAGTTACTTGTACGAGCAGTACTTC
TRBJ2-2 | NA | TRBV5-1 | TRBD1 | CASSLTGGNTGELFF | TGCGCCAGCAGCTTGACAGGGGGAAACACCGGGGAGCTGTTTTTT
TRBJ2-3 | NA | TRBV28 | TRBD1 | CASSLRTGATDTQYF | TGTGCCAGCAGTTTACGGACAGGGGCGACAGATACGCAGTATTTT
TRBJ1-1 | NA | TRBV25-1 | NA | CASSATLGSFF | TGTGCCAGCAGTGCCACCCTCGGTTCTTTCTTT
TRBJ1-1 | NA | TRBV7-2 | NA | CASSLRGGDTEAFF | TGTGCCAGCAGCCTGAGGGGGGGGGACACTGAAGCTTTCTTT
TRBJ2-3 | once | TRBV7-3 | TRBD2 | CASSFGAGSADTQYF | TGTGCCAGCAGCTTCGGAGCGGGGAGCGCAGATACGCAGTATTTT
TRBJ2-1 | NA | TRBV9 | TRBD2 | CASSGQLAGGDNEQFF | TGTGCCAGCAGCGGACAACTAGCGGGGGGAGACAATGAGCAGTTCTTC
TRBJ1-5 | NA | TRBV20-1 | NA | CSASRALADTPQHF | TGCAGTGCTAGTAGAGCCCTCGCCGATACGCCCCAGCATTTT
TRBJ2-1 | NA | TRBV28 | TRBD2 | CASSSPGLAGRNEQFF | TGTGCCAGCAGTTCACCTGGACTAGCGGGTAGGAATGAGCAGTTCTTC
TRBJ1-1 | NA | TRBV7-9 | NA | CASNLRGAEAFF | TGTGCCAGCAACTTACGGGGGGCTGAAGCTTTCTTT
TRBJ1-1 | NA | TRBV27 | TRBD1 | CASYQTGGNTEAFF | TGTGCCAGCTACCAGACAGGGGGGAACACTGAAGCTTTCTTT
TRBJ2-3 | NA | TRBV15 | TRBD2 | CATSRGTSGRIDTQYF | TGTGCCACCAGCAGAGGAACTAGCGGGAGGATTGATACGCAGTATTTT
TRBJ2-3 | NA | TRBV28 | TRBD2 | CASRTVAGGWGTQYF | TGTGCCAGCAGGACGGTAGCGGGAGGATGGGGTACGCAGTATTTT
TRBJ2-7 | NA | TRBV19 | TRBD1 | CASSRTGASSYEQYF | TGTGCCAGTAGTAGGACAGGGGCCAGCTCCTACGAGCAGTACTTC
TRBJ1-1 | NA | TRBV4-1 | NA | CASSQADLNTEAFF | TGCGCCAGCAGCCAAGCAGACTTGAACACTGAAGCTTTCTTT
TRBJ2-1 | NA | TRBV18 | NA | CASSPPLNEQFF | TGTGCCAGCTCACCACCACTCAATGAGCAGTTCTTC
TRBJ2-7 | NA | TRBV14 | TRBD1 | CASSHSAGTGIYEQYF | TGTGCCAGCAGCCATTCCGCCGGGACAGGGATCTACGAGCAGTACTTC